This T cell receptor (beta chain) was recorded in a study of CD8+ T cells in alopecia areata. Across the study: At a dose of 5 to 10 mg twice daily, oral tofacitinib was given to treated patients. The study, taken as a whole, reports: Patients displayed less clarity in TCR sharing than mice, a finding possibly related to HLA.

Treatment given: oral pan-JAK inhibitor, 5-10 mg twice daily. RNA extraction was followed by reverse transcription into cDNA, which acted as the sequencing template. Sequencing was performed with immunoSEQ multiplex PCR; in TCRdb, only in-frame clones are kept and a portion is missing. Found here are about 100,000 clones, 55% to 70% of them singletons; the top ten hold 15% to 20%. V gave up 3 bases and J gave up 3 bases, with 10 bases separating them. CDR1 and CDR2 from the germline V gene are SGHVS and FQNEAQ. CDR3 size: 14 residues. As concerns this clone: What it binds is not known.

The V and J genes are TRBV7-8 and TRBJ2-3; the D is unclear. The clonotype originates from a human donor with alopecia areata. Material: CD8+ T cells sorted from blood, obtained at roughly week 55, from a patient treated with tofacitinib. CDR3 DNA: TGTGCCAGCAGCTTCATGCATTCGACAGATACGCAGTATTTT. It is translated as CASSFMHSTDTQYF.